Listed below are T cell receptor beta chains from one sample, sequenced in a study of T-cell memory formation after mild COVID-19. Using its own MiXCR run on the 5' RACE reads, TCRdb lists one record per CDR3 protein. Of roughly 150,000 distinct CDR3 sequences listed, more than 12% are singletons. Sequencing was performed on PBMCs or a T cell subset sorted from them (not recorded which). The receptors here all came from an adult woman who had mild COVID-19 (a few samples of this study predate the infection). Cell type and time point are not known. Both conserved end residues are part of each CDR3. D genes are given only for firm matches. Expanded clones get a size class; other rows say once, few or many, or leave the size out.

d_gene: .; v_gene: TRBV7-9; j_gene: TRBJ2-2; abundance: few; CDR3aa: CASSPPRSNTGELFF; CDR3nt: TGTGCCAGCAGCCCCCCGCGGTCTAACACCGGGGAGCTGTTTTTT
d_gene: .; v_gene: TRBV24-1; j_gene: TRBJ2-3; abundance: few; CDR3aa: CATSVGTTDTQYF; CDR3nt: TGTGCCACCAGTGTCGGGACCACAGATACGCAGTATTTT
d_gene: .; v_gene: TRBV5-5; j_gene: TRBJ1-2; abundance: .; CDR3aa: CASSLDGGVGYTF; CDR3nt: TGTGCCAGCAGCTTGGATGGAGGAGTTGGCTACACCTTC
d_gene: .; v_gene: TRBV9; j_gene: TRBJ2-1; abundance: .; CDR3aa: CASSPRVAGGNNEQFF; CDR3nt: TGTGCCAGCAGCCCCAGGGTGGCCGGGGGTAACAATGAGCAGTTCTTC
d_gene: .; v_gene: TRBV6-5; j_gene: TRBJ2-2; abundance: .; CDR3aa: CASSYSTSRAGELFF; CDR3nt: TGTGCCAGCAGTTACTCCACTTCCAGGGCCGGGGAGCTGTTTTTT
d_gene: .; v_gene: TRBV4-1; j_gene: TRBJ2-2; abundance: many; CDR3aa: CASSQDAGLRSAGELFF; CDR3nt: TGCGCCAGCAGCCAAGATGCGGGGTTGAGGAGTGCCGGGGAGCTGTTTTTT
d_gene: TRBD2; v_gene: TRBV20-1; j_gene: TRBJ2-3; abundance: .; CDR3aa: CSASKRPGLAGGPYTQYF; CDR3nt: TGCAGTGCTAGTAAGCGGCCGGGACTAGCGGGGGGGCCGTATACGCAGTATTTT
d_gene: .; v_gene: TRBV16; j_gene: TRBJ1-4; abundance: .; CDR3aa: CASSQSQGGDEKLFF; CDR3nt: TGTGCCAGCAGCCAATCTCAAGGGGGAGATGAAAAACTGTTTTTT
d_gene: .; v_gene: TRBV15; j_gene: TRBJ2-3; abundance: few; CDR3aa: CATSPVGTSISTDTQYF; CDR3nt: TGTGCCACCAGCCCCGTAGGAACTTCCATTTCCACAGATACGCAGTATTTT
d_gene: .; v_gene: TRBV21-1; j_gene: TRBJ1-1; abundance: .; CDR3aa: CASSKGGGFNTEAFF; CDR3nt: TGTGCCAGCAGCAAAGGGGGAGGGTTCAACACTGAAGCTTTCTTT
d_gene: .; v_gene: TRBV5-6; j_gene: TRBJ2-7; abundance: .; CDR3aa: CASSIPTDPVEQYF; CDR3nt: TGTGCCAGCAGCATACCGACAGACCCCGTCGAGCAGTACTTC
d_gene: .; v_gene: TRBV5-8; j_gene: TRBJ1-2; abundance: few; CDR3aa: CASSNGQTEANYGYTF; CDR3nt: TGTGCCAGCAGCAACGGACAGACAGAAGCTAACTATGGCTACACCTTC
d_gene: TRBD1; v_gene: TRBV7-9; j_gene: TRBJ2-5; abundance: few; CDR3aa: CASRPGGRKETQYF; CDR3nt: TGTGCCAGCAGACCAGGGGGAAGAAAAGAGACCCAGTACTTC
d_gene: .; v_gene: TRBV20-1; j_gene: TRBJ2-1; abundance: few; CDR3aa: CSAYSSQGSSYNEQFF; CDR3nt: TGCAGTGCTTATTCTTCTCAGGGCAGCTCCTACAATGAGCAGTTCTTC
d_gene: TRBD2; v_gene: TRBV7-8; j_gene: TRBJ2-1; abundance: .; CDR3aa: CASSLWEGVIPNEQFF; CDR3nt: TGTGCCAGCAGCTTATGGGAGGGCGTCATACCCAATGAGCAGTTCTTC
d_gene: .; v_gene: TRBV25-1; j_gene: TRBJ1-1; abundance: .; CDR3aa: CASSDVRGSDTEAFF; CDR3nt: TGTGCCAGCAGTGATGTGCGGGGATCTGACACTGAAGCTTTCTTT
d_gene: TRBD2; v_gene: TRBV7-6; j_gene: TRBJ2-1; abundance: few; CDR3aa: CASSLVGELAVSYNEQFF; CDR3nt: TGTGCCAGCAGCTTAGTAGGAGAGCTAGCGGTCTCCTACAATGAGCAGTTCTTC
d_gene: TRBD1; v_gene: TRBV29-1; j_gene: TRBJ2-2; abundance: many; CDR3aa: CSVVTGFNTGELFF; CDR3nt: TGCAGCGTTGTGACAGGGTTTAACACCGGGGAGCTGTTTTTT
d_gene: .; v_gene: TRBV7-2; j_gene: TRBJ2-5; abundance: few; CDR3aa: CASSLGAGTKSGTQYF; CDR3nt: TGTGCCAGCAGCTTAGGAGCTGGGACAAAGTCTGGGACCCAGTACTTC
d_gene: .; v_gene: TRBV12-3/TRBV12-4; j_gene: TRBJ1-3; abundance: few; CDR3aa: CASRPLVGGFSSGNTIYF; CDR3nt: TGTGCCAGCAGACCCCTCGTGGGGGGCTTTTCCTCTGGAAACACCATATATTTT
d_gene: .; v_gene: TRBV7-9; j_gene: TRBJ2-7; abundance: many; CDR3aa: CASSSPSYEQYF; CDR3nt: TGTGCCAGCAGCTCCCCCTCCTACGAGCAGTACTTC
d_gene: TRBD2; v_gene: TRBV7-9; j_gene: TRBJ2-7; abundance: .; CDR3aa: CASSLAGLEYEQYF; CDR3nt: TGTGCCAGCAGCTTAGCCGGACTAGAATACGAGCAGTACTTC
d_gene: TRBD1; v_gene: TRBV7-6; j_gene: TRBJ2-7; abundance: few; CDR3aa: CASSPIPGQFYEQYF; CDR3nt: TGTGCCAGCAGCCCGATACCGGGACAGTTCTACGAGCAGTACTTC
d_gene: TRBD1; v_gene: TRBV5-1; j_gene: TRBJ1-2; abundance: .; CDR3aa: CASSLFGTEYGYTF; CDR3nt: TGCGCCAGCAGCTTGTTCGGGACAGAATATGGCTACACCTTC
d_gene: .; v_gene: TRBV5-1; j_gene: TRBJ2-5; abundance: many; CDR3aa: CASSSTGPQETQYF; CDR3nt: TGCGCCAGCAGCTCTACGGGGCCCCAAGAGACCCAGTACTTC
d_gene: TRBD2; v_gene: TRBV12-3/TRBV12-4; j_gene: TRBJ2-1; abundance: few; CDR3aa: CASSFSSGGANEQFF; CDR3nt: TGTGCCAGCAGTTTCTCTAGCGGGGGGGCCAATGAGCAGTTCTTC
d_gene: TRBD2; v_gene: TRBV3-1; j_gene: TRBJ2-1; abundance: few; CDR3aa: CASSQTSGPYNEQFF; CDR3nt: TGTGCCAGCAGCCAGACTAGCGGTCCCTACAATGAGCAGTTCTTC
d_gene: TRBD1; v_gene: TRBV6-5; j_gene: TRBJ1-2; abundance: .; CDR3aa: CASSTLQGAPSYGYTF; CDR3nt: TGTGCCAGCAGTACCTTACAGGGGGCGCCTAGCTATGGCTACACCTTC
d_gene: .; v_gene: TRBV6-2/TRBV6-3; j_gene: TRBJ2-3; abundance: few; CDR3aa: CASSPPGPSGTDTQYF; CDR3nt: TGTGCCAGCTCCCCGCCGGGACCCTCGGGCACAGATACGCAGTATTTT
d_gene: .; v_gene: TRBV20-1; j_gene: TRBJ2-1; abundance: .; CDR3aa: CSARAGATYNEQFF; CDR3nt: TGCAGTGCTCGTGCGGGGGCCACCTACAATGAGCAGTTCTTC
d_gene: TRBD2; v_gene: TRBV11-2; j_gene: TRBJ2-3; abundance: few; CDR3aa: CASTRSGTSTDTQYF; CDR3nt: TGTGCCAGCACCCGGAGCGGGACCAGCACAGATACGCAGTATTTT
d_gene: .; v_gene: TRBV21-1; j_gene: TRBJ2-2; abundance: few; CDR3aa: CASSKGLAAGELFF; CDR3nt: TGTGCCAGCAGCAAAGGTCTAGCCGCCGGGGAGCTGTTTTTT
d_gene: TRBD2; v_gene: TRBV3-1; j_gene: TRBJ2-5; abundance: .; CDR3aa: CASSQGKREQETQYF; CDR3nt: TGTGCCAGCAGCCAAGGGAAGCGGGAACAAGAGACCCAGTACTTC
d_gene: .; v_gene: TRBV24-1; j_gene: TRBJ2-1; abundance: many; CDR3aa: CATSDFGRQSSYNEQFF; CDR3nt: TGTGCCACCAGTGATTTTGGCAGGCAGAGCTCCTACAATGAGCAGTTCTTC
d_gene: TRBD2; v_gene: TRBV7-2; j_gene: TRBJ2-1; abundance: .; CDR3aa: CASSPRPGTSGLYNEQFF; CDR3nt: TGTGCCAGCAGCCCCCGGCCGGGGACTAGCGGGCTCTACAATGAGCAGTTCTTC
d_gene: .; v_gene: TRBV7-2; j_gene: TRBJ1-4; abundance: .; CDR3aa: CASSYQTTGEKLFF; CDR3nt: TGTGCCAGCAGCTACCAAACGACGGGAGAAAAACTGTTTTTT
d_gene: TRBD1; v_gene: TRBV5-1; j_gene: TRBJ2-5; abundance: .; CDR3aa: CASSQRQGVPLETQYF; CDR3nt: TGCGCCAGCAGTCAGAGACAGGGTGTCCCCTTGGAGACCCAGTACTTC
d_gene: .; v_gene: TRBV7-8; j_gene: TRBJ2-1; abundance: .; CDR3aa: CASSIGTARNEQFF; CDR3nt: TGTGCCAGCAGCATCGGGACGGCGAGGAATGAGCAGTTCTTC
d_gene: .; v_gene: TRBV14; j_gene: TRBJ2-1; abundance: few; CDR3aa: CASSQQPGHREDEQFF; CDR3nt: TGTGCCAGCAGCCAACAACCGGGACATCGCGAGGATGAGCAGTTCTTC
d_gene: TRBD1; v_gene: TRBV12-3/TRBV12-4; j_gene: TRBJ2-7; abundance: few; CDR3aa: CASSFPGGYYEQYF; CDR3nt: TGTGCCAGCAGTTTCCCAGGGGGCTACTACGAGCAGTACTTC
d_gene: TRBD1; v_gene: TRBV14; j_gene: TRBJ2-2; abundance: many; CDR3aa: CASSRNRGQTGELFF; CDR3nt: TGTGCCAGCAGCCGTAACAGGGGGCAAACCGGGGAGCTGTTTTTT
d_gene: .; v_gene: TRBV11-3; j_gene: TRBJ1-1; abundance: .; CDR3aa: CASSLGWDGGTEAFF; CDR3nt: TGTGCCAGCAGCTTAGGATGGGATGGAGGCACTGAAGCTTTCTTT
d_gene: TRBD2; v_gene: TRBV29-1; j_gene: TRBJ2-2; abundance: many; CDR3aa: CSVEESGTSGTGELFF; CDR3nt: TGCAGCGTTGAAGAATCCGGGACTAGCGGAACCGGGGAGCTGTTTTTT
d_gene: .; v_gene: TRBV6-2/TRBV6-3; j_gene: TRBJ2-1; abundance: few; CDR3aa: CASSLNQLGLSRQPYNEQFF; CDR3nt: TGTGCCAGCAGTTTGAATCAGCTTGGGCTCTCGAGACAGCCTTACAATGAGCAGTTCTTC
d_gene: TRBD1; v_gene: TRBV5-1; j_gene: TRBJ2-1; abundance: few; CDR3aa: CASKPGQSSYNEQFF; CDR3nt: TGCGCCAGCAAACCGGGACAGAGCTCCTACAATGAGCAGTTCTTC
d_gene: .; v_gene: TRBV5-1; j_gene: TRBJ2-7; abundance: .; CDR3aa: CASSTPEGEQYF; CDR3nt: TGCGCCAGCAGCACCCCGGAGGGCGAGCAGTACTTC
d_gene: TRBD2; v_gene: TRBV9; j_gene: TRBJ2-3; abundance: .; CDR3aa: CASSVGGLAGGTDTQYF; CDR3nt: TGTGCCAGCAGCGTAGGGGGACTAGCGGGAGGTACAGATACGCAGTATTTT
d_gene: TRBD2; v_gene: TRBV7-2; j_gene: TRBJ2-7; abundance: few; CDR3aa: CASSLQRGIYEQYF; CDR3nt: TGTGCCAGCAGCTTACAGCGGGGGATCTACGAGCAGTACTTC
d_gene: TRBD2; v_gene: TRBV12-3/TRBV12-4; j_gene: TRBJ2-7; abundance: once; CDR3aa: CASSPIAGTYEQYF; CDR3nt: TGTGCCAGCTCTCCTATAGCGGGAACCTACGAGCAGTACTTC
d_gene: .; v_gene: TRBV6-6; j_gene: TRBJ2-5; abundance: few; CDR3aa: CASSPGTGWEQETQYF; CDR3nt: TGTGCCAGCAGCCCTGGTACGGGGTGGGAACAAGAGACCCAGTACTTC
d_gene: .; v_gene: TRBV11-2; j_gene: TRBJ2-2; abundance: .; CDR3aa: CASSMDLTGELFF; CDR3nt: TGTGCCAGCAGCATGGACCTAACCGGGGAGCTGTTTTTT
d_gene: TRBD1; v_gene: TRBV15; j_gene: TRBJ2-3; abundance: .; CDR3aa: CATSLQGASTDTQYF; CDR3nt: TGTGCCACCAGCCTACAGGGGGCTAGCACAGATACGCAGTATTTT
d_gene: .; v_gene: TRBV2; j_gene: TRBJ2-7; abundance: .; CDR3aa: CATSDEGVNEQYF; CDR3nt: TGTGCCACTTCCGACGAGGGTGTAAACGAGCAGTACTTC
d_gene: TRBD2; v_gene: TRBV7-6; j_gene: TRBJ2-3; abundance: .; CDR3aa: CASSILAGGITDTQYF; CDR3nt: TGTGCCAGCAGCATACTAGCGGGGGGAATAACAGATACGCAGTATTTT
d_gene: .; v_gene: TRBV5-1; j_gene: TRBJ2-2; abundance: .; CDR3aa: CASSSGDSPTGELFF; CDR3nt: TGCGCCAGCAGCTCGGGGGACAGCCCGACCGGGGAGCTGTTTTTT
d_gene: .; v_gene: TRBV20-1; j_gene: TRBJ1-1; abundance: .; CDR3aa: CSAGDGTGKGNTEAFF; CDR3nt: TGCAGTGCTGGAGATGGGACCGGTAAGGGGAACACTGAAGCTTTCTTT
d_gene: TRBD1; v_gene: TRBV12-3/TRBV12-4; j_gene: TRBJ2-7; abundance: many; CDR3aa: CASSWDSSYEQYF; CDR3nt: TGTGCCAGCAGTTGGGACAGCTCCTACGAGCAGTACTTC
d_gene: .; v_gene: TRBV5-6; j_gene: TRBJ1-5; abundance: few; CDR3aa: CASSPGPGQPQHF; CDR3nt: TGTGCCAGCAGCCCGGGCCCTGGTCAGCCCCAGCATTTT